The clone carrying this T cell receptor beta chain was seen a few times. The data were obtained in a study of T-cell reconstitution after alpha-beta-depleted transplantation in children. Unique molecular identifiers were incorporated into the prepared TCRbeta library. TCRdb independently ran MiXCR on the PCR reads; one entry per CDR3 protein. This sample has about 500,000 distinct CDR3 sequences; approximately 32% occur once, and the top ten carry 2% to 2.5%. Trimming at V came to 5 bases and at J to 6 bases, leaving 7 bases not matched to a gene. The germline V gene encodes CDR1 SGHTA and CDR2 FQGNSA. This CDR3 is 15 amino acids long.

The chain employs TRBV7-2 and TRBJ2-2; 9 positions match TRBD1. The sequence derives from a human donor who donated a stem cell graft to a child with aplastic anemia. Sequencing used PBMCs from the stem cell graft donor, obtained from the stem cell graft. CDR3 residues: CASSLRTGEPGELFF. For the CDR3, the DNA is TGTGCCAGCAGCCTCAGGACAGGGGAGCCCGGGGAGCTGTTTTTT. The entire variable domain, with the rest obtained from reference TRBV7-2 and TRBJ2-2, is as follows: GAGVSQSPSNKVTEKGKDVELRCDPISGHTALYWYRQSLGQGLEFLIYFQGNSAPDKSGLPSDRFSAERTGGSVSTLTIQRTQQEDSAVYLCASSLRTGEPGELFFGEGSRLTVL.